This T cell receptor (beta chain) was sequenced during a study of cytomegalovirus exposure and HLA in healthy donors (TCRdb year 2017). Concerning the study at large: In an earlier analysis of under 750 of the donors, approximately 300 Gb of sequence data and 90 million to 120 million unique TCR beta sequences from 180 million or so T cells were reported. An early release covering over 500 HLA-typed donors comprised approximately 290 gigabases of sequencing data and tens of millions of unique TCR sequences. The study profiled the T cell repertoires of 666 subjects by immunosequencing and related them to cytomegalovirus serostatus. Class I and class II HLA loci were covered by the typing at four-digit resolution. A later analysis re-analyzed previously published TCR beta repertoires from about 600 donors and added high-resolution HLA genotyping to study TCR occurrence patterns. Typing coverage differed by locus: A, B, C, DRB1 and DQB1 were typed in roughly 629-630 donors, DQA1 in approximately 520, DPA1 in approximately 600, and DPB1 in 450 to 480. Roughly 5 DR-DQ haplotypes were treated as single units for association and clustering because of strong linkage in the cohort. Across some 400 genotyped donors of the cohort, an average of about 240,000 unique TCR beta nucleotide sequences per donor were sequenced, and roughly 20% of those sequences were non-productive. Along with the approximately 700-subject first cohort, a separate validation cohort of over a hundred different subjects was used. Of the roughly 400 genotyped donors, about 80% fell in the genetic ancestry cluster associated with self-reported Caucasian donors. All discovery cohort repertoires had been generated on a single sequencing platform. To decide whether each TCR beta V gene segment behaved as functional or pseudogenic, an earlier analysis of 587 of the donors relied on high-throughput TCR beta sequencing. Rather than drawing on any new phenotypic data, the later analysis identified candidate immune exposures from TCR beta sequences and the way those sequences occurred across donors. Alongside the repertoire data, information on donor age, sex, ethnicity and CMV serostatus was compiled. High-throughput TCR immunosequencing, statistical association of individual TCRs with disease status, and machine learning were combined to predict cytomegalovirus infection status. The study was designed to test whether signatures of past pathogen exposure could be identified by cataloging public T cell receptors. In a later genetic analysis, genome-wide SNP genotypes for about three fifths of the roughly 670 donors were used, and that subset was treated as a discovery cohort.

Library preparation was by the immunoSEQ multiplex PCR assay. For the multiplex PCR, a mixture combining 60 forward primers for TCR Vbeta segments and 13 reverse primers for TCR Jbeta segments was used. The CDR3 region of rearranged TCR beta genes was amplified from genomic DNA with a multiplex PCR assay. On the Illumina HiSeq System, the amplified TCR beta libraries were sequenced as 87-base-pair reads. From the authors' description of their analysis: A later analysis tallied around 87 million unique TCR beta chains across the 660 or so repertoires, and about 10 million of those chains were shared by two or more donors. Raw reads were error-corrected and collapsed into unique sequences by a nearest-neighbor algorithm in which closely related sequences were merged to remove PCR and sequencing errors. V, D and J gene segments were assigned by aligning CDR3 sequences to IMGT reference sequences. For a sequence to be retained, a match of at least six nucleotides was required to both a V gene segment and a J gene segment. Rearrangements were classified as productive when the CDR3 lacked stop codons and remained in frame with V and J, and all other rearrangements were classified as non-productive. Following IMGT convention, CDR3 was defined as the stretch from the second conserved V-encoded cysteine up to the conserved J-encoded phenylalanine. In an earlier analysis of around 600 of the donors, sequences lacking an unambiguous match to a single V gene segment were excluded. In an earlier analysis of almost 600 of the donors, a V segment was called functional when productive rearrangements were above 56.7%, and segregating when the standard deviation between donors exceeded 5%. A statistical classification framework was built to diagnose cytomegalovirus status from the catalog of TCR beta chain sequences. V and J gene assignment, in a later analysis, came from comparing TCR nucleotide sequences with IMGT/GENE-DB human TR gene sequences. Using the TCRdist pipeline, a later analysis assigned CDR3 sequences along with most-parsimonious VDJ recombination scenarios. In a later analysis, each TCR beta chain was defined by its CDR3 amino acid sequence together with its V-gene family, and reads lacking a unique V-gene family were excluded. In a later analysis, 500 to 700 highly shared, low-generation-probability nucleotide sequences were removed to address suspected cross-contamination and a sequencing artifact. In a later analysis, a clonal expansion index was calculated for each public chain from normalized within-repertoire ranks of inferred template counts. In a later analysis, generation probabilities were computed with a VDJ recombination model fitted to out-of-frame rearrangements, and the resulting probabilities were checked against IGoR. A later analysis scored TCR-TCR, TCR-HLA and TCR-CMV co-occurrence with hypergeometric tests, applying a repertoire-size bias correction to TCR pairs. A later analysis estimated false discovery rates by permuting HLA or CMV assignments 20 times. In a later analysis, co-occurring TCRs were grouped with DBSCAN, and TCRdist sequence similarity was added when clustering was performed within HLA-allele-positive subsets. Repertoires with fewer than 30,000 or more than 120,000 public chains, plus five repertoires with anomalous nucleotide sharing, were excluded from co-occurrence clustering. The immuneACCESS repertoire file appears here via TCRdb, limited to in-frame rearrangements. These files lack a portion of the clones; in checked studies, under half of the deficit traces to unresolved V genes, and the cause of the others is not known. The V and J calls and clone size were taken over from that table, and D and trimming were inferred from the DNA. Within this sample are hundreds of thousands of clones, with around 78% of them counted one time only. Under 0.6% of the sample comes from the top ten.

This clone was seen only a few times. Its antigen is still unknown. Nothing much larger sits one base from this clone, and base qualities are not available. The cohort was made up of several hundred healthy bone marrow donors. All cohort members were sampled while nominally healthy, although unrecorded immune exposures were likely present. The donor tested CMV seronegative, placing the donor among the approximately 360 seronegative members of the cohort. Each donor provided a peripheral blood sample, and peripheral blood mononuclear cells were used for TCR beta sequencing. The Qiagen DNeasy Blood Extraction Kit was used to extract genomic DNA from the blood cell samples. Here is what the overall study found, with its caveats: In a later genetic analysis, fewer N-insertions in productive TCRs were reported among donors in an Asian-associated ancestry cluster than the approximately 630-donor mean. The earlier analysis of 587 of the donors excluded some 16 rarely observed V segments, including chromosome 9 orphons, because counts were too low. In this cohort, only TCR beta chains were sequenced, and detectable features were limited by the absence of alpha or paired-chain data. The sequencing pipeline was judged likely to have produced a cluster of highly shared sequence variants as a technical artifact. In a later analysis, TCR association rates were found to vary across HLA loci, with the most associated TCRs seen for DRB1 alleles and the fewest for HLA-C alleles. A later analysis reported that several top co-occurrence clusters appeared linked to parvovirus B19, influenza, CMV and Epstein-Barr virus. In vitro tests confirmed that a few of the cytomegalovirus-associated TCR beta chains recognize cytomegalovirus antigens. Because HLA typing was unavailable for some donors at each locus, only the typed subset was used in association tests. An earlier analysis of 587 of the donors showed that most TCR beta V segments appeared in productive rearrangements either about 90% or about 30% of the time, which broadly matched IMGT annotations. The authors suggested that the approach could potentially be extended to other disease states and immunological phenotypes. In a later genetic analysis, a missense DCLRE1C variant was associated with V-gene and J-gene trimming of TCR beta chains, and the association was replicated in an independent cohort. A later analysis associated 16,951 TCR beta sequences with specific HLA alleles at a false discovery rate of 0.05. When HLA alleles, especially DR and DQ, strongly co-occurred, TCR associations were difficult to assign to individual alleles. In a later analysis, most CMV-associated TCR beta chains were found to appear HLA-restricted, with HLA associations seemingly driven largely by CMV exposure. The study listed 150 to 200 TCR beta chains as associated with cytomegalovirus. Presence/absence analyses assumed roughly uniform sequencing depth across donors, an assumption that may not hold. Linkage disequilibrium might explain the correlated functional status among segregating V segments, but an unknown experimental factor could not be excluded. Across donors, most TCR sequences were observed very rarely, whereas some public TCRs were present in many individuals. A further reported finding was that TCR beta sequences accurately predicted the HLA-A and HLA-B alleles for most subjects in the first cohort. In a later analysis, HLA-associated TCR beta chains were found to be more clonally expanded and to have lower generation probabilities than equally common non-associated chains. Cytomegalovirus status was reported to be diagnosed by the classifier with high specificity and sensitivity in both the original and validation cohorts. For the cohort, immune exposure information was limited to CMV serostatus.

The clonotype was recovered from a boy aged 10-17 years in good health and CMV-seronegative. Material for sequencing was PBMCs.

The CDR3 region: CASSFRSRSEAFF. The DNA sequence is given as TGTGCCAGCAGCTTCCGCAGTCGATCTGAAGCTTTCTTT. The chain is assembled from TRBV7-9 and TRBJ1-1; no confident D gene assignment can be made. The germline ends are 11 bases apart after V is trimmed by 3 bases and J by 6 bases. The CDR3 measures 13 amino acids from cysteine to phenylalanine. The only DNA kept is the CDR3, 39 bases in frame from the first base. In the germline V gene (reference sequence), CDR1 corresponds to SEHNR and CDR2 to FQNEAQ.